A selection of T cell receptor beta chains follows, all from one sample in a study of T cell responses to AZD1222 COVID-19 vaccine. Assay: immunoSEQ multiplex PCR; the TCRdb copy retains only in-frame clones and omits some. The sample lists some 150,000 clones, approximately 91% seen once, with roughly 1.7% in the top ten. The input for sequencing was peripheral blood, taken on day 0 of AZD1222 vaccination. The receptors here all came from an adult in good health. Both conserved end residues are part of each CDR3. The order of the fields is V gene, clone size, J gene, D gene, CDR3 DNA, CDR3 protein. The D gene is left open where the match is weak. Some rows have no size entry. The others give once, few or many, or a class for an expanded clone.

>TRBV7-2|.|TRBJ2-1|.
TGTGCCAGCAGCCCAAGTACAGGGTACAATGAGCAGTTCTTC
CASSPSTGYNEQFF
>TRBV19|.|TRBJ2-2|.
TGTGCCAGTAGTATAGAACGGACAGCGAACACCGGGGAGCTGTTTTTT
CASSIERTANTGELFF
>TRBV5-1|.|TRBJ1-1|.
TGCGCCAGCAGCACTAACTACGGGGGAAACACTGAAGCTTTCTTT
CASSTNYGGNTEAFF
>TRBV5-6|.|TRBJ2-3|.
TGTGCCAGCAGCTTGAGTGATACGCAGTATTTT
CASSLSDTQYF
>TRBV7-2|.|TRBJ2-2|TRBD1
TGTGCCAGCAGCGCCAACTCAGGGGGCATAGTGACCGGGGAGCTGTTTTTT
CASSANSGGIVTGELFF
>TRBV27|.|TRBJ2-5|TRBD2
TGTGCCAGCAGTTTCGGTGAGCGGGGGGCACAAGAGACCCAGTACTTC
CASSFGERGAQETQYF
>TRBV7-9|.|TRBJ1-3|TRBD1
TGTGCCAGCAGCCGGGACAGGTCGGTTGGAAACACCATATATTTT
CASSRDRSVGNTIYF
>TRBV10-3|once|TRBJ2-2|.
TGTGCCATCAGTGGGGGCGGTGTGGACGGGGAGCTGTTTTTT
CAISGGGVDGELFF
>TRBV29-1|.|TRBJ2-3|TRBD2
TGCAGCGTCCGTCTAGCGGGCATCGGAAATACGCAGTATTTT
CSVRLAGIGNTQYF
>TRBV6-5|.|TRBJ1-2|.
TGTGCCAGCAGTAGGGTTTCTGGGGGCTATGGCTACACCTTC
CASSRVSGGYGYTF
>TRBV5-1|few|TRBJ1-1|TRBD1
TGCGCCAGCAGCTTGCCGGGACAGGGGGCTGGTACTGAAGCTTTCTTT
CASSLPGQGAGTEAFF
>TRBV5-1|.|TRBJ2-7|.
TGCGCCAGCAGCTTGGTCCAGGCGACCTACGAGCAGTACTTC
CASSLVQATYEQYF
>TRBV19|.|TRBJ1-2|.
TGTGCCAGTAGTATTCCCGGGACGTCGCAGGGCTACACCTTC
CASSIPGTSQGYTF
>TRBV4-1|once|TRBJ1-6|TRBD1
TGCGCCAGCAGCCTGGACCGGGACAGGGGTCAGTATTCACCCCTCCACTTT
CASSLDRDRGQYSPLHF
>TRBV2|.|TRBJ2-5|TRBD2
TGTGCCAGCAACACCGGACTAGAGGAGACCCAGTACTTC
CASNTGLEETQYF
>TRBV5-5|.|TRBJ1-3|.
TGTGCCAGCAGCTTTGGGCAGACAGTCCAAGTTGAAAACACCATATATTTT
CASSFGQTVQVENTIYF
>TRBV30|once|TRBJ2-7|TRBD2
TGTGCGGGAGGGTCCTACGAGCAGTACTTC
CAGGSYEQYF
>TRBV7-8|.|TRBJ1-5|TRBD1
TGTGCCAGCAGCTACGGGACAGGGATTGGCAATCAGCCCCAGCATTTT
CASSYGTGIGNQPQHF
>TRBV24-1|.|TRBJ2-2|.
TGTGCCACCAGTGAAACTGCGAACACCGGGGAGCTGTTTTTT
CATSETANTGELFF
>TRBV5-1|.|TRBJ1-1|.
TGCGCCAGCGGCAGGGAGAACACTGAAGCTTTCTTT
CASGRENTEAFF
>TRBV18|.|TRBJ1-4|.
TGTGCCAGCTCACAGGGGGCAACTAATGAAAAACTGTTTTTT
CASSQGATNEKLFF
>TRBV6-4|.|TRBJ1-1|.
TGTGCCAGCATGCCGCGGACAGTGAACACTGAAGCTTTCTTT
CASMPRTVNTEAFF